This TCR beta chain came from a study of T cells after yellow fever vaccination. V lost 3 bases and J 7 bases, leaving 9 bases between the germline ends. The CDR3 contains 12 residues. From germline, CDR1 is MRHNA and CDR2 SNTAGT. A few counts support this clonotype. TCRdb redid the calling of the 5' RACE reads with MiXCR, one entry per CDR3 protein. The data show under 600,000 distinct CDR3 sequences, 13% seen once. This receptor was obtained from a man aged 25 to 40 who received the YFV17D yellow fever vaccine. The sample here was PBMCs, taken on the day of the yellow fever booster vaccination. The rearrangement links TRBV6-4 to TRBJ1-1; perhaps TRBD1 as D (5 bases). The CDR3: CASSDGGGEAFF. CDR3 in DNA: TGTGCCAGCAGTGATGGGGGGGGTGAAGCTTTCTTT.